The entry that follows covers one T cell receptor beta chain sequence. Its matching antigen is unknown. From germline, CDR1 is MNHNY and CDR2 SVGAGI (reference sequence). This CDR3 has 15 amino acids. Trimming took off 2 bases at V and 3 bases at J, with 13 bases between the two ends. The source of the sample is a study of cytomegalovirus exposure and HLA in healthy donors. Findings and caveats of the study: TCR beta sequences reportedly predicted most subjects' HLA-A and HLA-B alleles accurately. Roughly uniform depth of sequencing across donors was assumed in presence/absence analyses.

Primers included in the PCR were 60 Vbeta and 13 Jbeta primers. The table came from immunoSEQ multiplex PCR; TCRdb's copy has only in-frame clones and leaves some out. The table records around 130,000 clones, around 70% of them present only once. The sequenced sample was PBMCs. The chain links TRBV6-6 to TRBJ1-2; possibly TRBD1 for D (5 bases). The TCR originated in a woman in her forties in good health and CMV-seropositive. The CDR3 here is CASSYNSGIDYGYTF. DNA for the CDR3: TGTGCCAGCAGTTACAATTCAGGGATAGACTATGGCTACACCTTC.